Following are 29 T cell receptor beta chains from one sample sequenced in a study of blood T cells in healthy people across ages. A second roughly 7 to 12 cycle PCR used barcoded and J-beta primers. From the 5' RACE reads, TCRdb called clonotypes with MiXCR, one entry per CDR3 protein. The sample lists over a million distinct CDR3 sequences, around 27% occurring once. The same specimen was also included in a second study, on T cells of mothers and their children.

Sequenced material: blood. All receptors come from a girl aged 2 to 10 in good health.

This clonotype was seen more than once but under ten times. This chain connects TRBV20-1 to TRBJ2-5; possibly TRBD2 for D (5 bases). Germline loops: CDR1 DFQATT, CDR2 SNEGSKA (reference sequence). This CDR3 region has 16 residues. Trimming stripped 0 bases from V and 2 bases from J, with 16 bases between. CDR3 nucleotides: TGCAGTGCTAGAGATTACAGCGGTCCTTATCAAGAGACCCAGTACTTC. This translates into CSARDYSGPYQETQYF.

The chain carries TRBV6-2 or TRBV6-3 and TRBJ1-2, with TRBD1 matching over 10 bases. J gave up 8 bases and V 0 bases, and 9 bases lay outside the gene matches. Germline-derived CDR1 and CDR2 are MNHEY and SVGEGT. The CDR3 totals 16 residues. This chain's CDR3 is CASSYSIRGTGEGYTF. The CDR3, as DNA: TGTGCCAGCAGTTACTCGATTCGTGGGACAGGGGAAGGCTACACCTTC.

V and J are TRBV28 and TRBJ2-5, with 9 bases aligning to TRBD1. The J call may be faulty, since TRBJ2-7 better matches the DNA end. Per germline, CDR1 MDHEN and CDR2 SYDVKM. The CDR3 contains 14 residues. CDR3 region: CASSWPGQGVEQYF. The DNA for the CDR3 is TGTGCCAGCAGTTGGCCGGGACAGGGAGTCGAGCAGTACTTC.

This clonotype was seen only a few times. V usage is TRBV20-1 and J usage is TRBJ1-2; maybe TRBD1 (5 bases). Germline-derived CDR1 and CDR2 are DFQATT and SNEGSKA (reference sequence). This CDR3 spans 10 amino acids. V was trimmed by 6 bases and J by 7 bases, leaving 9 bases between them. For the CDR3, the DNA is TGCAGTGCAAAGAGGGGTGGCTACACCTTC. Encoded protein: CSAKRGGYTF.

For this clonotype: A junction end diverges from the germline sequence, so it may reflect a read error. This chain connects TRBV4-3 to TRBJ2-5, with TRBD2 matching over 11 bases. Matching the DNA end better, TRBJ2-1 makes the J call doubtful. Germline CDR1 and CDR2: LGHNA and YSLEER. This CDR3 region has 14 residues. The CDR3, as DNA: TGCCCCAGCAGCCAAGTACGGCTAGCGGGGGGACAGTTCTTC. Its translation is CPSSQVRLAGGQFF.

The V gene is TRBV28, the J gene TRBJ1-1; 9 bases line up with TRBD1. V lost 9 bases and J lost 1; bases outside the gene matches: 0. CDR3 length equals 12 residues. Germline assignment: CDR1 MDHEN and CDR2 SYDVKM. CDR3 loop: CARQGANTEAFF. As DNA, the CDR3 is TGTGCCAGACAGGGGGCGAACACTGAAGCTTTCTTT.

The chain is built from TRBV12-3 or TRBV12-4 and TRBJ2-1; 9 bases are a match to TRBD2. Trimming took 6 bases from V and 0 from J; bases not matched to a gene: 12. The CDR3 length is 18 residues. The CDR3 loop reads CASSSPLAGPTSYNEQFF. CDR3 coding DNA: TGTGCCAGCAGCTCCCCCCTAGCGGGGCCAACCTCCTACAATGAGCAGTTCTTC.

This clonotype was seen only once. The chain combines TRBV24-1 with TRBJ2-3, with TRBD2 matching 7 bases. V shed 8 bases, J shed 5 bases, and the junction held 6 bases outside the gene matches. The CDR3 consists of 13 residues. Germline CDR1 is KGHDR and CDR2 is SFDVKD. The CDR3 region has the DNA TGTGCCACCAACGACGCGGGGGAAGATACGCAGTATTTT. Translated: CATNDAGEDTQYF.

This clonotype came up a few times. The junction departs from germline at one end; a sequencing error may be responsible. The chain joins TRBV6-1 to TRBJ2-5; 10 bases align to TRBD1. The germline V gene has CDR1 MNHNS and CDR2 SASEGT. The length of the CDR3 is 15 residues. The CDR3 sequence is CASSEGQGVWETQYF. The CDR3 DNA sequence: TGTGCCAGCAGCGAAGGACAGGGGGTCTGGGAGACCCAGTACTTC.

The V call is TRBV12-3 or TRBV12-4, the J call TRBJ2-7; a weak D match, TRBD1 (6 bases). The CDR3 has 15 amino acids. V lost 3 bases to trimming and J lost 3 bases, with 15 bases between them. CDR3 sequence: CASSFWQGKFYEQYF. The CDR3 coding sequence is TGTGCCAGCAGTTTTTGGCAGGGGAAGTTCTACGAGCAGTACTTC.

J is TRBJ2-5 and V is TRBV6-5; D possibly corresponds to TRBD2 (5 bases). The CDR3 loop spans 12 amino acids. V was trimmed by 8 bases and J by 3 bases, leaving 10 bases between them. CDR1 and CDR2 (germline): MNHEY, SVGAGI. As DNA, the CDR3 is TGTGCCAGCCGGGATTATAAAGAGACCCAGTACTTC. It yields the protein CASRDYKETQYF.

This clonotype was found a few times. A read error may be the cause here, since a much bigger clone is one base away. The chain couples TRBV6-2 or TRBV6-3 to TRBJ2-7; D uncertain. Trimming removed 0 bases at V and 2 bases at J, with 8 bases between. CDR1 MNHEY and CDR2 SVGEGT come from the germline V gene. CDR3 length: 14 residues. CDR3 nucleotides: TGTGCCAGCAGTTACTCGGGCAGCCCCTACGAGCAGTACTTC. Its protein product is CASSYSGSPYEQYF.

The J gene is TRBJ2-1, the V gene TRBV24-1; 8 nucleotides match TRBD1. The V gene's germline CDR1 is KGHDR and CDR2 SFDVKD. CDR3 size: 17 residues. V was clipped by 6 bases and J by 5 bases; unmatched bases: 14. CDR3 bases: TGTGCCACCAGTCTGGGGTTTGGGGACAGGATGGACAATGAGCAGTTCTTC. Translated, it gives CATSLGFGDRMDNEQFF.

The V call is TRBV3-1, the J call TRBJ2-1; D perhaps matches TRBD2 (6 bases). The DNA end lines up better with TRBJ2-7; the J call may be wrong. The CDR3 extends over 13 amino acids. Germline CDR1 reads LGHDT; CDR2 reads YNNKEL (reference sequence). Here the CDR3 reads CASSQEGGIEQYF. CDR3 DNA sequence: TGTGCCAGCAGCCAAGAGGGCGGGATCGAGCAGTACTTC.

This sequence joins TRBV4-2 and TRBJ2-5; D possibly corresponds to TRBD1 (6 bases). Trimming cost V 0 bases and J 5 bases, with 10 bases left between them. CDR3 length equals 14 residues. Germline-derived CDR1 and CDR2 are LGHNA and YNFKEQ. CDR3 region: CASSQEQGVETQYF. The CDR3 bases are TGTGCCAGCAGCCAAGAACAGGGAGTGGAGACCCAGTACTTC.

V is TRBV3-1 and J is TRBJ1-6; a possible D gene is TRBD1 (5 bases). Looked up from germline, CDR1 is LGHDT and CDR2 is YNNKEL (reference sequence). V was clipped by 7 bases and J by 11 bases, with 12 bases between them. This CDR3 is built from 12 residues. DNA of the CDR3: TGTGCCAGCAACCAGGGAAATACACCCCTCCACTTT. Amino acid sequence: CASNQGNTPLHF.

This clonotype was observed many times. The gene calls are TRBV29-1 and TRBJ1-4; 9 positions agree with TRBD1. Germline V gene lookup returns CDR1 SQVTM and CDR2 ANQGSEA. This CDR3 has 12 amino acids. Trimming cost V 6 bases and J 7 bases; bases outside gene matches: 3. The CDR3 DNA reads as TGCAGCGTGGAACAGGGGGCTGAAAAACTGTTTTTT. As protein: CSVEQGAEKLFF.

This chain connects TRBV5-1 to TRBJ1-1; 8 bases align to TRBD1. Germline CDR1 is SGHRS and CDR2 is YFSETQ. The junction had 5 bases not matched to a gene; V was cut back by 0 bases and J by 1 base. The CDR3 spans 16 residues. The CDR3 reads CASSLGRQGWNTEAFF. The CDR3 DNA is TGCGCCAGCAGCTTGGGTCGACAGGGGTGGAACACTGAAGCTTTCTTT.

This clonotype appeared a few times. As DNA, the CDR3 is TGCAGTGCTAGAGATGGTCCGATAGATACGCAGTATTTT. Its translation: CSARDGPIDTQYF. The V and J genes are TRBV20-1 and TRBJ2-3; no definite D call. The length of the CDR3 is 13 residues. Trimming shortened V by 0 bases and J by 5 bases, and 9 bases separated the two germline ends. Germline V gives CDR1 DFQATT, CDR2 SNEGSKA (reference sequence).

The chain uses TRBV3-1 and TRBJ2-5; no reliable D call. Germline assignment: CDR1 LGHDT and CDR2 YNNKEL (reference sequence). The CDR3 covers 15 residues. The V end was cut by 1 base, the J end by 5 bases, with 14 bases between. As DNA, the CDR3 is TGTGCCAGCAGCCAAGGAACTAATGAAAGGGAGACCCAGTACTTC. It codes for CASSQGTNERETQYF.

The rearrangement links TRBV4-2 to TRBJ1-3; D may be TRBD1 (6 bases). This CDR3 contains 16 residues. Germline CDR1 and CDR2: LGHNA and YNFKEQ. Trimming left V 0 bases short and J 4 bases short, with 13 bases between. CDR3 coding DNA: TGTGCCAGCAGCCAAGATCGGGGGGGCTTGGGAAACACCATATATTTT. It yields the protein CASSQDRGGLGNTIYF.

The rearrangement joins TRBV4-2 to TRBJ2-5; TRBD2 aligns across 12 bases. This CDR3 region has 17 residues. Germline lookup yields CDR1 LGHNA and CDR2 YNFKEQ. V dropped 3 bases and J dropped 3; count of bases not matched to a gene: 8. CDR3 nucleotides: TGTGCCAGCAGCCAGGTTCCTAGCGGGGGGGAAGAAGAGACCCAGTACTTC. It encodes CASSQVPSGGEEETQYF.

J is TRBJ1-1 and V is TRBV13; 9 bases are shared with TRBD1. The ends lost 5 bases at V and 5 bases at J; junction bases unmatched: 12. The CDR3 covers 16 residues. Germline values: CDR1 PRHDT, CDR2 FYEKMQ (reference sequence). The CDR3 here is CASSISPGQGWTEAFF. The CDR3 bases are TGTGCCAGCAGCATCTCCCCGGGACAGGGCTGGACTGAAGCTTTCTTT.

V usage is TRBV4-1 and J usage is TRBJ2-7; D is unresolved. V lost 1 base to trimming and J lost 4 bases, with 11 bases between them. CDR3 length equals 14 residues. Germline CDR1 reads MGHRA; CDR2 reads YSYEKL. The CDR3 nucleotides are TGCGCCAGCAGCCAAGGTATGCGAAAATACGAGCAGTACTTC. This gives the protein CASSQGMRKYEQYF.

This clonotype was picked up a small number of times. This chain connects TRBV7-3 to TRBJ1-3; D not certain. The germline gives CDR1 SGHTA, CDR2 FQGTGA. V gave up 11 bases and J gave up 2 bases, with 10 bases separating them. CDR3 length equals 12 residues. CDR3 bases: TGTGCCCACGAGAGGGCTGGAAACACCATATATTTT. This codes for CAHERAGNTIYF.

The gene calls are TRBV9 and TRBJ2-2, with no clear D. CDR3 length: 13 amino acids. V was shortened by 3 bases and J by 9 bases, with 12 bases between the two germline ends. CDR1 is SGDLS, CDR2 YYNGEE, per germline. The CDR3 spells CASSDPGLRELFF. Written as DNA, the CDR3 is TGTGCCAGCAGCGACCCCGGTTTACGGGAGCTGTTTTTT. Using reference TRBV9 and TRBJ2-2 for the parts outside the CDR3, the full variable domain is DSGVTQTPKHLITATGQRVTLRCSPRSGDLSVYWYQQSLDQGLQFLIQYYNGEERAKGNILERFSAQQFPDLHSELNLSSLELGDSALYFCASSDPGLRELFFGEGSRLTVL.

This clonotype was observed a few times. V gene TRBV28 combines with J gene TRBJ2-7, with D possibly TRBD1 on 5 matching bases. CDR1 and CDR2 (germline): MDHEN, SYDVKM. The germline V and J ends were trimmed by 5 bases and 3 bases, with 17 bases remaining between them. The CDR3 loop spans 15 amino acids. The CDR3 loop reads CASSPNVKGFYEQYF. As DNA, the CDR3 is TGTGCCAGCAGTCCGAACGTGAAGGGGTTCTACGAGCAGTACTTC.

This chain connects TRBV6-1 to TRBJ1-6; weak D call: TRBD1 (6 bases). CDR3 size: 19 residues. V lost 6 bases to trimming and J lost 3 bases, with 24 bases between them. The germline V gene has CDR1 MNHNS and CDR2 SASEGT. CDR3 nucleotide sequence: TGTGCCAGCAGCCGCCCCCAACCCACAGGGAGAGGCTATAATTCACCCCTCCACTTT. This sequence encodes CASSRPQPTGRGYNSPLHF.

This clonotype has more than one count but fewer than ten. This sequence joins TRBV28 and TRBJ2-5; the D gene is possibly TRBD2 (5 bases). CDR3 length equals 12 residues. V was clipped by 8 bases and J by 5 bases, with 12 bases between them. CDR1 is MDHEN and CDR2 is SYDVKM in the germline V gene. The CDR3 DNA reads as TGTGCCAGCGGAGGAGACCTGGAGACCCAGTACTTC. Amino acid sequence: CASGGDLETQYF. Combining the CDR3 with reference TRBV28 and TRBJ2-5 gives the whole variable domain DVKVTQSSRYLVKRTGEKVFLECVQDMDHENMFWYRQDPGLGLRLIYFSYDVKMKEKGDIPEGYSVSREKKERFSLILESASTNQTSMYLCASGGDLETQYFGPGTRLLVL.